This T cell receptor beta chain originates from a study of cytomegalovirus exposure and HLA in healthy donors. Study information: Genotyping showed around 80% of over 350 donors falling in the Caucasian-associated ancestry cluster.

Study-wide results and limits: Previous analysis showed most TCR beta V segments were productive about 87% or about 30% of the time. The study recorded 150 to 200 TCR beta chains that were cytomegalovirus-associated. A cluster of highly shared sequence variants was likely a sequencing artifact.

CDR1 and CDR2 from the germline V gene are DFQATT and SNEGSKA (reference sequence). V shed 6 bases and J shed 12 bases, with 11 bases lying between them. The CDR3 spans 9 residues. Both 60 Vbeta primers and 13 Jbeta primers went into the PCR. Produced via immunoSEQ multiplex PCR; TCRdb's table is partial and in-frame only. This table holds roughly 150,000 clones, around 85% found once. A word on this clone: Antigen specificity is unknown.

The clonotype comes from a boy between 2 and 10 years old in good health and CMV-seronegative. V usage is TRBV20-1 and J usage is TRBJ1-2; D ambiguous. Sequencing input: PBMCs. The CDR3 loop is CSATIGHTF. As DNA, the CDR3 is TGCAGTGCGACTATCGGACACACCTTC.